This section outlines one TCR beta chain sequence together with its context. The antigen is not known. Deletions cut 2 bases from V and 3 bases from J, with 13 bases between. The CDR3 loop spans 15 amino acids. Germline CDR1 is ENHRY and CDR2 is SYGVKD. The time point is: first of two pre-therapy site-matched biopsies two to three months apart. Genomic DNA template from tumor biopsies or peripheral blood, about 600 ng to 6,500 ng input. This specimen comes from a study of T cells in tumors after PD-1 blockade. The table came from immunoSEQ multiplex PCR; TCRdb's copy has only in-frame clones and leaves some out. Here the sample spans roughly 4,200 clones, approximately 73% being singletons. Study-wide points: Some novel exhausted tumor clones appeared in pre-treatment blood, suggesting peripheral recruitment.

The chain employs TRBV10-3 and TRBJ1-2, with a possible D match to TRBD1 (5 bases). Sequenced here: tumor tissue, sampled before anti-PD-1 treatment. This TCR was sampled from a human donor with basal cell carcinoma. The CDR3 sequence: CAISEVPGLYYGYTF. CDR3 bases: TGTGCCATCAGTGAGGTACCAGGGTTATACTATGGCTACACCTTC.